This TCR beta chain emerged from a study of blood T cells in healthy people across ages. CDR1 and CDR2 (germline): LNHNV, YYDKDF (reference sequence). The CDR3 loop spans 17 amino acids. The germline V and J ends were trimmed by 3 bases and 2 bases, with 17 bases remaining between them. For every donor, a draw yielded about 9.7 milliliters of peripheral blood. This clonotype turned up a few times. What it binds is not known. Study findings and constraints: A roughly linear fall in TCR beta diversity per million T cells was seen with increasing age. With donor CMV status unknown, expanded clonotype changes were possibly confounded.

A second PCR of 7 to 11 cycles used a sample-barcoded 5' primer and a J-beta primer mix. Through a template-switch adaptor with 12 random nucleotides, each cDNA molecule received a tag. One entry per CDR3 protein results from TCRdb running MiXCR on the 5' RACE reads. The sample yields hundreds of thousands of distinct CDR3 sequences, 25% to 35% seen once. The sequencing input was blood. This sequence originates from a woman aged 80 or over in good health. The genes are TRBV15 and TRBJ1-5; TRBD1 might be the D (5 bases). The CDR3 spells CATSRGEGPPGNQPQHF. The CDR3, as DNA: TGTGCCACCAGCAGGGGGGAGGGTCCCCCTGGCAATCAGCCCCAGCATTTT.